These 5 T cell receptor beta chains share one sample of origin, sequenced in a study of blood T cell repertoires in COVID-19. The protocol was immunoSEQ multiplex PCR, while the TCRdb copy is restricted to in-frame clones and leaves out a portion. The sample holds about 150,000 clones, roughly 88% seen once. The sample consisted of peripheral blood. These receptors all come from a woman between 50 and 59 years old with acute or convalescent COVID-19.

J is TRBJ1-2 and V is TRBV5-1; 7 bases match TRBD1. The CDR3 sequence is 16 residues long. Germline loops: CDR1 SGHRS, CDR2 YFSETQ. V shed 0 bases, J shed 4 bases, and the junction held 9 bases outside the gene matches. CDR3 coding DNA: TGCGCCAGCAGCTTGGATACGGGACAGACGGGCTATGGCTACACCTTC. It is translated as CASSLDTGQTGYGYTF.

The rearrangement uses TRBV4-1 and TRBJ2-3; 9 positions agree with TRBD2. The germline V gene encodes CDR1 MGHRA and CDR2 YSYEKL. This CDR3 has 16 amino acids. Unmatched junction bases numbered 5, after V lost 1 base and J lost 3 bases. CDR3 DNA: TGCGCCAGCAGCCAAGTTGCGGGAGGGGGGACAGATACGCAGTATTTT. Its protein is CASSQVAGGGTDTQYF.

CDR3 protein: CASSFSQGAYEQYF. Here the CDR3 DNA reads TGTGCCAGCAGTTTCTCTCAGGGGGCCTACGAGCAGTACTTC. The V call is TRBV27, the J call TRBJ2-7, with TRBD1 matching 7 bases. The CDR3 length is 14 residues. Losses at the gene ends were 3 bases for V and 2 bases for J; bases not matched to a gene: 4. Looked up from germline, CDR1 is MNHEY and CDR2 is SMNVEV (reference sequence).

The chain joins TRBV7-2 to TRBJ2-7; tentatively, D is TRBD2 (6 bases). The CDR3 sequence is 16 residues long. Trimming shortened V by 2 bases and J by 3 bases, and 17 bases separated the two germline ends. The germline V gene encodes CDR1 SGHTA and CDR2 FQGNSA. The CDR3 DNA is TGTGCCAGCAGCTTACATAGTAGCGGATCCTACTACGAGCAGTACTTC. Protein sequence: CASSLHSSGSYYEQYF.

The chain recombines TRBV19 with TRBJ1-1; no clear D. Per the germline V gene, CDR1 is LNHDA and CDR2 is SQIVND (reference sequence). V was shortened by 8 bases and J by 3 bases, with 13 bases between the two germline ends. The CDR3 extends over 13 amino acids. The DNA for the CDR3 is TGTGCCAGTGAAACGGGGTCTTACACTGAAGCTTTCTTT. Residues: CASETGSYTEAFF.